This T cell receptor (beta chain) was identified during a study of blood T cells in healthy people across ages. Using a J-beta primer mix together with a sample-barcoded 5' primer, a second PCR was run for about 6 to 12 cycles. TCRdb itself ran the 5' RACE reads through MiXCR, one entry per CDR3 protein. The table shows roughly 1,300,000 distinct CDR3 sequences, with approximately 59% occurring only once. This clonotype was detected a few times. The sequenced sample was blood. This TCR was recovered from a man aged 18 to 29 in good health.

The CDR3 DNA reads as TGCAGTGCTAGTGGAGGGGTTGAAGCTTTCTTT. Its protein is CSASGGVEAFF. The chain joins TRBV20-1 to TRBJ1-1, with D maybe TRBD1 (5 bases). The germline V and J ends were trimmed by 3 bases and 7 bases, with 9 bases remaining between them. In germline, CDR1 is DFQATT, CDR2 SNEGSKA (reference sequence). The CDR3 contains 11 residues.